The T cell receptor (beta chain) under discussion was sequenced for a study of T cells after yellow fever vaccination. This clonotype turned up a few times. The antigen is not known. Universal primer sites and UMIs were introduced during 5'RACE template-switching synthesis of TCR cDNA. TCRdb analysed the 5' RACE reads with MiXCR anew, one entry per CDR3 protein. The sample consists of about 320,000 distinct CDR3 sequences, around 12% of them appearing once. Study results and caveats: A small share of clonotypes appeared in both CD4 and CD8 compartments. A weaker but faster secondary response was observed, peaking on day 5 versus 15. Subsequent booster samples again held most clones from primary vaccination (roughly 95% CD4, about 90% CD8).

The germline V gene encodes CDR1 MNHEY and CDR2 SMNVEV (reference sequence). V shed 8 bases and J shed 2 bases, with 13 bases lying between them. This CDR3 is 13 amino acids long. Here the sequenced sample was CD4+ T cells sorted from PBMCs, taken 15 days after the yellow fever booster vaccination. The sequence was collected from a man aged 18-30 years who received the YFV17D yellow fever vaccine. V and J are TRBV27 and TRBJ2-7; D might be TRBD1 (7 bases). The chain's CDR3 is CASGRTGAYEQYF. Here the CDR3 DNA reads TGTGCCAGCGGGAGGACAGGCGCCTACGAGCAGTACTTC.